This TCR beta chain was obtained from a study of blood T cell repertoires in COVID-19. Study at large: Acute and convalescent COVID-19 specimens originated in the United States, Italy and Spain.

Losses at the gene ends were 7 bases for V and 0 bases for J; bases not matched to a gene: 14. Germline V gene sequence: CDR1 SQVTM, CDR2 ANQGSEA. The CDR3 sequence is 16 residues long. Original methodology: Quantification of nucleated cells was approximated via reference gene primer amplification. Sequencing was performed with immunoSEQ multiplex PCR; in TCRdb, only in-frame clones are kept and a portion is missing. The V and J calls and clone size are taken from that table; D and trimming were inferred from the DNA. Of about 94,000 clones in the sample, less than 85% were seen once. This sequence originates from a woman aged 80 or older with acute or convalescent COVID-19. The rearrangement links TRBV29-1 to TRBJ1-1, with 7 bases matching TRBD1. The sample consisted of peripheral blood. CDR3 residues: CSADGEQGYMNTEAFF. The CDR3 DNA reads TGCAGCGCCGACGGCGAACAGGGGTACATGAACACTGAAGCTTTCTTT.